One and the same sample provided the 30 T cell receptor beta chains below, sequenced in a study of CXCR3-negative and CXCR3-positive naive CD8 T cells. Broader study findings: CXCR3-positive naive cells carried more hydrophobic TRB CDR3s than CXCR3-negative naive cells did.

What these receptors recognize is not known. Each TRB cDNA library was prepared by 5' RACE (with UMI labels). From the 5' RACE reads, TCRdb lists one entry per CDR3 protein and no DNA. In total, the table holds 55,000 to 70,000 distinct CDR3 sequences. The sequenced sample consisted of naive CXCR3+ CD8+ T cells from blood. The sample's subset: CD45RO-CCR7+CD27+CD95- naive CD8+ T cells expressing CXCR3 (TNR3+). The receptors were sampled from a human donor in good health. Some clones in this sample may be carry-over from other donors' samples.

The chain links TRBV15 to TRBJ2-7; TCRdb's D call, TRBD1, is unchecked because there is no DNA. This CDR3 has 14 amino acids. From germline, CDR1 is LNHNV and CDR2 YYDKDF (reference sequence). CDR3 protein: CATSRGQGANEQYF.

The genes are TRBV19 and TRBJ1-1; TCRdb proposes TRBD1, but this gene call is untestable without DNA. Per the germline V gene, CDR1 is LNHDA and CDR2 is SQIVND (reference sequence). The CDR3 is made up of 11 amino acids. CDR3 protein: CASMGGTEAFF.

The chain couples TRBV29-1 to TRBJ2-7; TCRdb's D call, TRBD1, is unchecked because there is no DNA. The CDR3 totals 16 residues. Per germline, CDR1 SQVTM and CDR2 ANQGSEA. CDR3 residues: CSVEKWIQGSTYEQYF.

The genes are TRBV7-9 and TRBJ2-5; without DNA, the TCRdb call of TRBD2 cannot be checked. Germline-derived CDR1 and CDR2 are SEHNR and FQNEAQ (reference sequence). CDR3 size: 15 residues. CDR3 region: CASSLESSGQETQYF.

This clonotype is medium-sized (0.01 to 0.1%) by frequency. The V gene is TRBV4-1, the J gene TRBJ2-7; TCRdb selects TRBD1, and the lack of DNA leaves this call unchecked. This CDR3 region has 15 residues. Germline-derived CDR1 and CDR2 are MGHRA and YSYEKL. The CDR3 region is CASSQGQGFSYEQYF.

This chain connects TRBV7-9 to TRBJ1-1. This CDR3 has 12 amino acids. Germline-derived CDR1 and CDR2 are SEHNR and FQNEAQ (reference sequence). CDR3 sequence: CASSLPRAEAFF.

The V call is TRBV7-9, the J call TRBJ2-5; the D call of TRBD1 rests on TCRdb alone, since no DNA is present to check it. The CDR3 spans 13 residues. Germline assignment: CDR1 SEHNR and CDR2 FQNEAQ (reference sequence). The CDR3 protein is CASSGTGGETQYF.

This chain uses TRBV29-1 with TRBJ1-2; absent DNA, TCRdb's TRBD1 call cannot be checked. The CDR3 is made up of 12 amino acids. The germline CDR1 and CDR2 sequences are SQVTM and ANQGSEA. CDR3 protein: CSVSDRGDGYTF.

The rearrangement links TRBV9 to TRBJ2-2; lacking DNA, the TRBD1 call made by TCRdb goes unchecked. Looked up from germline, CDR1 is SGDLS and CDR2 is YYNGEE. CDR3 size: 20 residues. This chain's CDR3 is CASSVPVGDRGDGNTGELFF.

This chain connects TRBV29-1 to TRBJ2-7; as DNA is missing, the TRBD2 call by TCRdb cannot be tested. CDR3 length: 14 residues. Germline CDR1 is SQVTM and CDR2 is ANQGSEA. The CDR3 spells CSVETSGGFYEQYF.

The V gene is TRBV9, the J gene TRBJ2-6; TCRdb calls TRBD1, which cannot be checked without DNA. This CDR3 has 18 residues. Germline CDR1 SGDLS, CDR2 YYNGEE. The CDR3 loop reads CASSVASRVTGGANVLTF.

The chain has TRBV27 and TRBJ1-2; TCRdb gives TRBD1 as the D gene, but with no DNA this cannot be confirmed. Germline V gene lookup returns CDR1 MNHEY and CDR2 SMNVEV (reference sequence). The CDR3 consists of 16 residues. CDR3 residues: CASSSSQGRLNYGYTF.

The rearrangement uses TRBV7-6 and TRBJ2-1. Germline loops: CDR1 SGHVS, CDR2 FNYEAQ. This CDR3 region has 12 residues. CDR3: CASSLSVNEQFF. The full variable domain, completed using reference TRBV7-6 and TRBJ2-1, is GAGVSQSPRYKVTKRGQDVALRCDPISGHVSLYWYRQALGQGPEFLTYFNYEAQQDKSGLPNDRFSAERPEGSISTLTIQRTEQRDSAMYRCASSLSVNEQFFGPGTRLTVL.

The V call is TRBV7-3, the J call TRBJ2-1; absent DNA, TCRdb's TRBD1 call cannot be checked. Germline V gives CDR1 SGHTA, CDR2 FQGTGA. CDR3 size: 12 residues. CDR3 in amino acids: CASSHGGGEQFF.

This sequence joins TRBV7-9 and TRBJ2-7; the TRBD1 assignment by TCRdb is unverifiable without DNA. This CDR3 comprises 13 residues. Germline-derived CDR1 and CDR2 are SEHNR and FQNEAQ (reference sequence). This CDR3 reads CASSPAGTYEQYF.

The rearrangement links TRBV6-2 or TRBV6-3 to TRBJ2-5; the TCRdb call, TRBD2, lacks DNA for checking. The CDR3 covers 14 residues. Germline V gives CDR1 MNHEY, CDR2 SVGEGT. The CDR3 protein is CASSYSGGRETQYF.

The chain carries TRBV11-2 and TRBJ1-2; the D call of TRBD1 rests on TCRdb alone, since no DNA is present to check it. This CDR3 region has 16 residues. Per the germline V gene, CDR1 is SGHAT and CDR2 is FQNNGV. The CDR3 is CASSFPFPGQNYGYTF.

The V gene is TRBV7-9, the J gene TRBJ1-1; the TCRdb call, TRBD1, lacks DNA for checking. CDR3 length: 13 residues. Germline V lookup: CDR1 SEHNR, CDR2 FQNEAQ (reference sequence). CDR3 amino acids: CASSPGTRAGAFF.

V is TRBV19 and J is TRBJ2-1; the TCRdb call, TRBD1, lacks DNA for checking. CDR3 length: 16 residues. In germline, CDR1 is LNHDA, CDR2 SQIVND (reference sequence). This CDR3 is CASSLWGGGAYNEQFF.

The V and J genes are TRBV27 and TRBJ2-7. This CDR3 comprises 13 residues. The V gene's germline CDR1 is MNHEY and CDR2 SMNVEV (reference sequence). This chain's CDR3 is CASSLSENGEQYF.

The rearrangement joins TRBV10-3 to TRBJ1-1; with no DNA, the TCRdb D assignment of TRBD1 cannot be verified. This CDR3 is built from 14 residues. The germline V gene encodes CDR1 ENHRY and CDR2 SYGVKD. The CDR3 sequence: CAISDPVRNTEAFF.

The chain combines TRBV18 with TRBJ2-1; TCRdb reports TRBD2, a call that lacks DNA to check it against. The CDR3 is 16 amino acids. Germline CDR1 KGHSH, CDR2 LQKENI. The CDR3 sequence is CASSPKEGSSYNEQFF.

The rearrangement joins TRBV7-6 to TRBJ2-6. This CDR3 comprises 12 residues. Germline lookup yields CDR1 SGHVS and CDR2 FNYEAQ. CDR3 protein: CASSSDANVLTF. Full variable domain (remainder filled in from reference TRBV7-6 and TRBJ2-6): GAGVSQSPRYKVTKRGQDVALRCDPISGHVSLYWYRQALGQGPEFLTYFNYEAQQDKSGLPNDRFSAERPEGSISTLTIQRTEQRDSAMYRCASSSDANVLTFGAGSRLTVL.

The chain has TRBV12-3 or TRBV12-4 and TRBJ2-3; TCRdb picks TRBD1, but there is no DNA to check that call. The CDR3 is made up of 13 amino acids. The CDR3 is CASTSGGSDTQYF.

The chain carries TRBV25-1 and TRBJ1-1; TCRdb outputs TRBD1, but without DNA this stays unchecked. The CDR3 covers 13 residues. Germline CDR1 MGHDK, CDR2 SYGVNS. CDR3 residues: CACTVGGQTEAFF.

This chain joins TRBV13 and TRBJ2-7. Germline CDR1 is PRHDT and CDR2 is FYEKMQ (reference sequence). The length of the CDR3 is 15 residues. This chain's CDR3 is CASSLDEWGPNEQYF. Full variable domain (rest looked up from reference TRBV13 and TRBJ2-7): AAGVIQSPRHLIKEKRETATLKCYPIPRHDTVYWYQQGPGQDPQFLISFYEKMQSDKGSIPDRFSAQQFSDYHSELNMSSLELGDSALYFCASSLDEWGPNEQYFGPGTRLTVT.

The J gene is TRBJ2-7, the V gene TRBV6-2 or TRBV6-3; TCRdb reports TRBD1, a call that lacks DNA to check it against. The CDR3 has 15 amino acids. Germline lookup yields CDR1 MNHEY and CDR2 SVGEGT. The CDR3 protein is CASRSPGTGLNEQYF.

The chain uses TRBV20-1 and TRBJ2-7; TCRdb's D gene call, TRBD1, goes unchecked for lack of DNA. The CDR3 has 18 residues. CDR1 is DFQATT and CDR2 is SNEGSKA in the germline V gene (reference sequence). The CDR3 spells CSARTLPPGQGNPYEQYF.

The rearrangement uses TRBV28 and TRBJ1-5. CDR1 and CDR2 (germline): MDHEN, SYDVKM. This CDR3 has 15 amino acids. The CDR3 is CASTQEGLYNQPQHF.

The chain combines TRBV6-6 with TRBJ1-1. This CDR3 is 13 amino acids long. CDR1 MNHNY and CDR2 SVGAGI come from the germline V gene (reference sequence). CDR3 sequence: CASSQAGLSEAFF.